One sample yielded the 8 T cell receptor beta chains listed below, sequenced in a study of CD8 T cells in Susac syndrome. The authors reverse transcribed roughly 0.5 to 1 ug RNA with random hexamers. TCRdb reprocessed the immunoSEQ multiplex PCR reads with MiXCR, giving one entry per CDR3 protein. The sample consists of some 260,000 distinct CDR3 sequences, approximately 85% of them appearing once. The sequencing sample was made of CD8+ T cells from PBMCs. Every receptor here comes from a human donor with multiple sclerosis.

This clonotype was detected only once. The rearrangement links TRBV11-2 to TRBJ2-7; D unclear. Germline V CDR1 and CDR2: SGHAT, FQNNGV. The CDR3 has 11 residues. With 1 base removed from V and 9 bases from J, the gap between germline ends came to 7 bases. CDR3 in DNA: TGTGCCAGCAGCTTAGGCTTTCCGCAGTACTTC. It specifies CASSLGFPQYF.

The rearrangement uses TRBV10-3 and TRBJ2-7, with TRBD2 matching over 9 bases. The V gene's germline CDR1 is ENHRY and CDR2 SYGVKD. V was pared by 9 bases and J by 0 bases, with 6 bases of the junction left unmatched. This CDR3 comprises 14 residues. Here the CDR3 DNA reads TGTGCCATGGGGGCTAGCGGGACCTCCTACGAGCAGTACTTC. As protein: CAMGASGTSYEQYF.

The CDR3 nucleotides are TGTGCCAGCACCTTTGAGACAGGGGCGTCCTACGAGCAGTACTTC. Encoded protein: CASTFETGASYEQYF. The chain has TRBV28 and TRBJ2-7, with TRBD1 matching over 8 bases. From germline, CDR1 is MDHEN and CDR2 SYDVKM. This CDR3 contains 15 residues. With V trimmed by 7 bases and J by 1 base, 9 bases remained unmatched.

The V call is TRBV6-5, the J call TRBJ1-5; 8 bases are a match to TRBD1. Per germline, CDR1 MNHEY and CDR2 SVGAGI. V trimming: 8 bases; J trimming: 6 bases; junction bases outside the gene matches: 12. CDR3 length: 15 amino acids. CDR3 coding DNA: TGTGCCAGCCCCCCGGACAGGGAGAGGGGTCAGCCCCAGCATTTT. Its translation: CASPPDRERGQPQHF.

The CDR3 region is CASSNGRGSERFF. CDR3 coding DNA: TGTGCCAGCAGTAACGGTAGGGGCAGCGAGCGTTTCTTC. The chain couples TRBV6-5 to TRBJ2-1; TRBD1 might be the D (5 bases). Germline-derived CDR1 and CDR2 are MNHEY and SVGAGI. The CDR3 covers 13 residues. Trimming took 5 bases from V and 16 from J, leaving 21 bases between them.

The chain employs TRBV5-1 and TRBJ1-1; possibly TRBD1 for D (6 bases). This CDR3 is built from 14 residues. The germline V gene encodes CDR1 SGHRS and CDR2 YFSETQ. Trimming stripped 4 bases from V and 5 bases from J, with 15 bases between. The CDR3 reads CASSGSTGATEAFF. The CDR3 nucleotides read TGCGCCAGCAGCGGATCGACAGGAGCAACTGAAGCTTTCTTT.

The chain has TRBV2 and TRBJ2-5; 8 nucleotides agree with TRBD2. Losses at the gene ends were 8 bases for V and 5 bases for J; bases not matched to a gene: 13. Germline V lookup: CDR1 SNHLY, CDR2 FYNNEI. The CDR3 covers 15 residues. Written as DNA, the CDR3 is TGTGCCAGCCCCCGCGGGGGGCAAGAGAGCGAGACCCAGTACTTC. Translating gives CASPRGGQESETQYF.

The chain links TRBV27 to TRBJ2-7, with 11 bases matching TRBD2. The CDR3 loop spans 17 amino acids. Germline CDR1 reads MNHEY; CDR2 reads SMNVEV (reference sequence). After removal of 5 bases from V and 1 base from J, the junction contained 10 bases not matched to a gene. The CDR3 DNA sequence: TGTGCCAGCAGTACTACGACTAGCGGGATCGGATCCTACGAGCAGTACTTC. It is translated as CASSTTTSGIGSYEQYF.